This TCR beta chain was retrieved from a study of beta chain features in type 1 diabetes. Study observations and caveats: Naive, central memory and Treg TCRB repertoires seemed to resemble each other more closely in patients than they did in healthy donors. Any PCR bias toward short templates would affect both groups alike.

Germline lookup yields CDR1 LGHNA and CDR2 YSLEER. V lost 3 bases to trimming and J lost 3 bases; unmatched junction nucleotides: 6. CDR3 length: 15 residues. The sample holds a few counts of this clone. What it binds is not known. All of the isolated RNA was reverse transcribed, so expressed TCRB transcripts were sequenced. The read count averaged approximately 3.3 million across naive, central memory and regulatory T cell samples. Profiled with immunoSEQ multiplex PCR; TCRdb holds only in-frame clones, not every one. The sample lists 350,000 to 450,000 clones, about 15% occurring once. The genes are TRBV4-3 and TRBJ2-3; 7 bases map to TRBD2. This clonotype was sampled from a man aged 25-40 years in good health. The sequencing input was naive CD4+ T cells from blood. CDR3 sequence: CASSHRLAVTDTQYF. CDR3 nucleotide sequence: TGCGCCAGCAGCCACCGACTAGCAGTGACAGATACGCAGTATTTT.